This T cell receptor (beta chain) stems from a study of T cell responses to AZD1222 COVID-19 vaccine. Turning to the study itself: Second-dose timings of about 4 or about 12 weeks were pooled.

Here immunoSEQ multiplex PCR was the method, and the copy in TCRdb shows in-frame clones only, minus some. Among around 160,000 clones listed, roughly nine tenths were seen once. A remark on this clone: Antigen: not known.

Whole-study findings and limits: CD4 TCRs associated with vaccination spanned spike, dominating at 160-218 and 743-854.

The length of the CDR3 is 14 residues. Between the trimmed V and J ends, which lost 0 bases and 0 bases, there was a span of 7 bases. Germline loops: CDR1 SGDLS, CDR2 YYNGEE. Sequencing used peripheral blood, obtained on day 0 of AZD1222 vaccination. The rearrangement uses TRBV9 and TRBJ2-7; D is undetermined. The receptor's source is an adult in good health. The CDR3 here is CASSVEGSSYEQYF. The DNA of the CDR3 is TGTGCCAGCAGCGTAGAGGGTAGCTCCTACGAGCAGTACTTC.